The 29 T cell receptor beta chains listed next were all sequenced from one sample in a study of cytomegalovirus exposure and HLA in healthy donors. PCR involved 60 Vbeta and 13 Jbeta primers. TCRdb's table, derived via immunoSEQ multiplex PCR, lists solely in-frame clones and lacks some. The sample carries fewer than 200,000 clones, under 9.5% recorded once. Input material: PBMCs. All receptors come from a woman aged 25-40 years in good health and CMV-seropositive.

This clone occurred a few times. The gene calls are TRBV18 and TRBJ2-7; the D is unclear. With 6 bases removed from V and 2 bases from J, the gap between germline ends came to 14 bases. The length of the CDR3 is 14 residues. The germline gives CDR1 KGHSH, CDR2 LQKENI. Here the CDR3 reads CASSGLVSPYEQYF. CDR3 bases: TGTGCCAGCTCTGGGCTTGTATCCCCCTACGAGCAGTACTTC. The full variable domain, rest sourced from reference TRBV18 and TRBJ2-7, is NAGVMQNPRHLVRRRGQEARLRCSPMKGHSHVYWYRQLPEEGLKFMVYLQKENIIDESGMPKERFSAEFPKEGPSILRIQQVVRGDSAAYFCASSGLVSPYEQYFGPGTRLTVT.

This clone has more than one count but fewer than ten. V usage is TRBV27 and J usage is TRBJ2-2; tentatively, D is TRBD1 (5 bases). Germline-derived CDR1 and CDR2 are MNHEY and SMNVEV (reference sequence). The CDR3 runs 15 residues. The V gene lost 2 bases and the J gene lost 6 bases, with 13 bases spanning the gap. This CDR3 reads CASSLGPTGSGELFF. The CDR3 nucleotides read TGTGCCAGCAGTTTAGGGCCTACAGGCTCCGGGGAGCTGTTTTTT.

This clone appeared a few times. The rearrangement links TRBV6-5 to TRBJ2-1; possible D gene TRBD2, 6 bases. Germline V gene lookup returns CDR1 MNHEY and CDR2 SVGAGI. The CDR3 contains 14 residues. Deletions cut 7 bases from V and 4 bases from J, with 14 bases between. The CDR3, as DNA: TGTGCCAGCAAGGCGGGGAATTGGTACAATGAGCAGTTCTTC. Protein: CASKAGNWYNEQFF.

V usage is TRBV6-5 and J usage is TRBJ2-5, with 9 bases fitting TRBD1. The J call may be wrong; the DNA end is better matched by TRBJ2-7. Germline CDR1 and CDR2: MNHEY and SVGAGI. The CDR3 contains 15 residues. In DNA form, the CDR3 reads TGTGCCAGCAGGAAAACAGGGGGCAAGAGGTACGAGCAGTACTTC. Residues: CASRKTGGKRYEQYF.

This clone was observed many times. The V call is TRBV30, the J call TRBJ2-2, with TRBD2 matching over 8 bases. This CDR3 spans 14 amino acids. Germline CDR1 reads GTSNPN; CDR2 reads SVGIG (reference sequence). V was clipped by 3 bases and J by 4 bases; unmatched bases: 4. The CDR3 DNA sequence: TGTGCCTGGAGACTAGCGGTGCTCACCGGGGAGCTGTTTTTT. This codes for CAWRLAVLTGELFF.

The chain links TRBV2 to TRBJ2-5; 9 bases align to TRBD2. In germline, CDR1 is SNHLY, CDR2 FYNNEI. The V segment lost 8 bases and the J segment 7 bases; nucleotides outside the gene matches: 8. CDR3 length equals 13 residues. The CDR3 DNA sequence: TGTGCCAGCGCGGGGGGGGGCGCACGGACCCAGTACTTC. It codes for CASAGGGARTQYF.

The chain recombines TRBV29-1 with TRBJ2-1, with D perhaps TRBD1 (6 bases). The V end lost 8 bases, the J end lost 4 bases, and 9 bases lay between the germline ends. The CDR3 is 11 amino acids. The germline V gene has CDR1 SQVTM and CDR2 ANQGSEA. DNA of the CDR3: TGCAGCATGAGGGGGTACAATGAGCAGTTCTTC. The encoded protein is CSMRGYNEQFF.

The chain links TRBV7-2 to TRBJ1-5; D gene uncertain. The CDR3 is 15 residues long. Germline CDR1 SGHTA, CDR2 FQGNSA. Trimming took 5 bases from V and 4 from J, leaving 15 bases between them. CDR3 nucleotides: TGTGCCAGCAGCCCCAGAGGAGGAGGGAATCAGCCCCAGCATTTT. Translating gives CASSPRGGGNQPQHF.

The CDR3 sequence is CASSWGQYYEQYF. CDR3 bases: TGTGCCAGCAGCTGGGGACAGTACTACGAGCAGTACTTC. The chain couples TRBV7-8 to TRBJ2-7, with 7 bases aligning to TRBD1. The V and J ends lost 4 bases and 3 bases, in that order; junction bases with no gene match: 3. CDR1 and CDR2 from the germline V gene are SGHVS and FQNEAQ. The CDR3 is made up of 13 amino acids.

A few counts support this clone. The chain recombines TRBV27 with TRBJ1-1, with D maybe TRBD1 (5 bases). V dropped 6 bases and J dropped 5 bases, with 19 bases sitting between them. The CDR3 is made up of 15 amino acids. Germline V gene sequence: CDR1 MNHEY, CDR2 SMNVEV (reference sequence). The CDR3 is CASSARNGGETEAFF. CDR3 in DNA: TGTGCCAGCAGCGCGCGAAATGGGGGGGAAACTGAAGCTTTCTTT.

The chain employs TRBV18 and TRBJ1-5; 10 bases agree with TRBD1. Germline V CDR1 and CDR2: KGHSH, LQKENI. The CDR3 is 17 residues long. J was trimmed by 0 bases and V by 3 bases; bases with no gene match: 5. CDR3 sequence (DNA): TGTGCCAGCTCACCCCCCGGGACAGGGGTTAGCAATCAGCCCCAGCATTTT. Translating it yields CASSPPGTGVSNQPQHF.

This clone was seen a few times. The V gene is TRBV5-1, the J gene TRBJ1-1; TRBD1 aligns across 11 bases. CDR1 and CDR2 from the germline V gene are SGHRS and YFSETQ. Trimming took 4 bases from V and 3 from J; bases not matched to a gene: 14. The CDR3 contains 18 residues. The CDR3 here is CASSPVGGPGQGDTEAFF. The CDR3 DNA reads TGCGCCAGCAGCCCCGTTGGCGGACCGGGACAGGGGGACACTGAAGCTTTCTTT.

V is TRBV27 and J is TRBJ2-5; the match to TRBD1 covers 9 bases. With V trimmed by 6 bases and J by 4 bases, 6 bases remained unmatched. Per the germline V gene, CDR1 is MNHEY and CDR2 is SMNVEV (reference sequence). The CDR3 runs to 14 residues. This CDR3 is CASSLQGAGETQYF. The CDR3 DNA follows: TGTGCCAGCAGCCTACAGGGGGCGGGAGAGACCCAGTACTTC.

Comments on this clone: The junction shows a germline mismatch at one end, possibly a read error. V and J are TRBV5-1 and TRBJ2-1; 15 nucleotides agree with TRBD2. Germline CDR1 reads SGHRS; CDR2 reads YFSETQ. This CDR3 spans 18 amino acids. The CDR3: CASSNRGTSGRMNNEQLF. Written as DNA, the CDR3 is TGCGCCAGCAGCAATAGAGGGACTAGCGGGAGGATGAACAATGAGCAGCTCTTC.

The table lists this clone with a few counts. The chain joins TRBV4-2 to TRBJ2-7, with D tentatively TRBD2 (6 bases). The CDR3 totals 15 residues. Between the trimmed V and J ends, which lost 0 bases and 6 bases, there was a span of 15 bases. Germline CDR1 is LGHNA and CDR2 is YNFKEQ. DNA for the CDR3: TGTGCCAGCAGCCAAGATCAACGAGGGCGGGGCGAGCAGTACTTC. Encoded protein: CASSQDQRGRGEQYF.

This clone was seen a few times. The V and J genes are TRBV5-6 and TRBJ2-7, with unresolved D. Looked up from germline, CDR1 is SGHDT and CDR2 is YYEEEE. The V end was cut by 0 bases, the J end by 1 base, with 8 bases between. The CDR3 is made up of 14 amino acids. The CDR3 DNA is TGTGCCAGCAGCTTGGGGCTGATTTCCTACGAGCAGTACTTC. Amino acid sequence: CASSLGLISYEQYF.

This clone was detected a few times. The gene calls are TRBV2 and TRBJ2-4; 9 bases line up with TRBD2. The CDR3 extends over 17 amino acids. V shed 5 bases, J shed 8 bases, and the junction held 16 bases outside the gene matches. Germline V gene lookup returns CDR1 SNHLY and CDR2 FYNNEI. For the CDR3, the DNA is TGTGCCAGCAGTCAACTCCGACTAGCGGAGGTGGGGGACATTCAGTACTTC. Translating gives CASSQLRLAEVGDIQYF. Together with reference TRBV2 and TRBJ2-4, the CDR3 gives the full variable domain: EPEVTQTPSHQVTQMGQEVILRCVPISNHLYFYWYRQILGQKVEFLVSFYNNEISEKSEIFDDQFSVERPDGSNFTLKIRSTKLEDSAMYFCASSQLRLAEVGDIQYFGAGTRLSVL.

V and J are TRBV7-3 and TRBJ2-2, with D uncertain. Germline lookup yields CDR1 SGHTA and CDR2 FQGTGA. Between the trimmed V and J ends, which lost 2 bases and 6 bases, there was a span of 7 bases. CDR3 size: 13 residues. The CDR3 loop reads CASSLVAPGELFF. CDR3 nucleotides: TGTGCCAGCAGCTTAGTAGCTCCCGGGGAGCTGTTTTTT.

The chain links TRBV12-5 to TRBJ2-4, with 9 bases aligning to TRBD2. Germline V lookup: CDR1 LGHNT, CDR2 FRNRAP. This CDR3 is 16 amino acids long. Unmatched junction bases numbered 1, after V lost 1 base and J lost 0 bases. CDR3 in amino acids: CASGLGLAVAKNIQYF. The CDR3 DNA reads TGTGCTAGTGGTTTGGGACTAGCGGTAGCCAAAAACATTCAGTACTTC.

The chain is built from TRBV7-7 and TRBJ2-1, with 7 bases fitting TRBD2. CDR1 and CDR2 (germline): SSHAT, FNYEAQ (reference sequence). This CDR3 is 14 amino acids long. Trimming removed 5 bases from V and 10 bases from J; junction bases left unmatched: 11. DNA for the CDR3: TGTGCCAGCAGCCTTACGTTTACTAGCGACGAGCAGTTCTTC. Translating it yields CASSLTFTSDEQFF.

This chain links TRBV11-2 with TRBJ2-7; no definite D call. CDR1 is SGHAT, CDR2 FQNNGV, per germline. The CDR3 loop spans 14 amino acids. The CDR3 is CATSPRQVTYEQYF. In nucleotides, the CDR3 is TGTGCTACAAGCCCTCGGCAGGTCACCTACGAGCAGTACTTC.

The chain joins TRBV5-4 to TRBJ2-3, with D tentatively TRBD2 (5 bases). Germline CDR1 is SGHNT and CDR2 is YYREEE (reference sequence). The CDR3 contains 15 residues. Trimming removed 4 bases from V and 6 bases from J, with 18 bases in between. This CDR3 reads CASSTGLRAGDTQYF. In DNA form, the CDR3 reads TGTGCCAGCAGCACCGGACTTAGGGCTGGGGATACGCAGTATTTT.

The chain recombines TRBV6-6 with TRBJ1-2, with D unresolved. Germline CDR1 MNHNY, CDR2 SVGAGI (reference sequence). V was pared by 6 bases and J by 8 bases, with 19 bases between. The CDR3 length is 14 residues. The DNA of the CDR3 is TGTGCCAGCAGCCCTCAAACGGGGTTCTACGGCTACACCTTC. This codes for CASSPQTGFYGYTF.

This sequence joins TRBV5-6 and TRBJ2-3; 8 nucleotides match TRBD1. There are 14 residues in the CDR3. Germline V gene data show CDR1 as SGHDT and CDR2 as YYEEEE. V lost 4 bases, J lost 6 bases, and 7 bases stayed unmatched. CDR3 nucleotide sequence: TGTGCCAGCAGCCGCCGACAGGGGCGGGATACGCAGTATTTT. Protein product: CASSRRQGRDTQYF.

A few counts support this clone. J is TRBJ1-3 and V is TRBV7-2; TRBD1 matches 7 bases. The CDR3 sequence is 14 residues long. CDR1 is SGHTA and CDR2 is FQGNSA in the germline V gene. V lost 5 bases to trimming and J lost 3 bases; unmatched junction nucleotides: 4. As DNA, the CDR3 is TGTGCCAGCAGCCCAGGGGGAGTTGGAAACACCATATATTTT. This sequence encodes CASSPGGVGNTIYF.

The chain has TRBV15 and TRBJ1-5; no clear D. Germline V gene lookup returns CDR1 LNHNV and CDR2 YYDKDF (reference sequence). The germline V and J ends were trimmed by 6 bases and 9 bases, with 18 bases remaining between them. This CDR3 has 14 residues. CDR3 in DNA: TGTGCCACCAGACGGGAGGGATTTTTATGGCCCCAGCATTTT. Translated: CATRREGFLWPQHF. Supplemented by reference TRBV15 and TRBJ1-5, the full variable domain reads DAMVIQNPRYQVTQFGKPVTLSCSQTLNHNVMYWYQQKSSQAPKLLFHYYDKDFNNEADTPDNFQSRRPNTSFCFLDIRSPGLGDTAMYLCATRREGFLWPQHFGDGTRLSIL.

The V gene is TRBV5-8, the J gene TRBJ2-2; D gene uncertain. There are 15 residues in the CDR3. Germline V gene sequence: CDR1 SGHTS, CDR2 YDEGEE. With 2 bases removed from V and 4 bases from J, the gap between germline ends came to 12 bases. In DNA, the CDR3 is TGTGCCAGCAGCTTTGGGCAGGTTTTCACCGGGGAGCTGTTTTTT. It translates to CASSFGQVFTGELFF.

The chain combines TRBV19 with TRBJ1-4, with D hard to call. The CDR3 has 15 residues. Trimming cost V 3 bases and J 0 bases, with 8 bases left between them. Germline V gene data show CDR1 as LNHDA and CDR2 as SQIVND (reference sequence). In DNA, the CDR3 is TGTGCCAGTAGTATTTCCCCCGCAACTAATGAAAAACTGTTTTTT. Translation gives CASSISPATNEKLFF. Filled out from reference TRBV19 and TRBJ1-4, the complete variable domain reads DGGITQSPKYLFRKEGQNVTLSCEQNLNHDAMYWYRQDPGQGLRLIYYSQIVNDFQKGDIAEGYSVSREKKESFPLTVTSAQKNPTAFYLCASSISPATNEKLFFGSGTQLSVL.

This clone was detected a few times. The J gene is TRBJ2-5, the V gene TRBV7-9; 7 bases line up with TRBD2. CDR1 SEHNR and CDR2 FQNEAQ come from the germline V gene (reference sequence). The CDR3 spans 16 residues. The ends lost 2 bases at V and 5 bases at J; junction bases unmatched: 11. The CDR3 region is CASSLRPAGDGETQYF. The CDR3 bases are TGTGCCAGCAGCTTAAGGCCGGCGGGAGATGGGGAGACCCAGTACTTC.